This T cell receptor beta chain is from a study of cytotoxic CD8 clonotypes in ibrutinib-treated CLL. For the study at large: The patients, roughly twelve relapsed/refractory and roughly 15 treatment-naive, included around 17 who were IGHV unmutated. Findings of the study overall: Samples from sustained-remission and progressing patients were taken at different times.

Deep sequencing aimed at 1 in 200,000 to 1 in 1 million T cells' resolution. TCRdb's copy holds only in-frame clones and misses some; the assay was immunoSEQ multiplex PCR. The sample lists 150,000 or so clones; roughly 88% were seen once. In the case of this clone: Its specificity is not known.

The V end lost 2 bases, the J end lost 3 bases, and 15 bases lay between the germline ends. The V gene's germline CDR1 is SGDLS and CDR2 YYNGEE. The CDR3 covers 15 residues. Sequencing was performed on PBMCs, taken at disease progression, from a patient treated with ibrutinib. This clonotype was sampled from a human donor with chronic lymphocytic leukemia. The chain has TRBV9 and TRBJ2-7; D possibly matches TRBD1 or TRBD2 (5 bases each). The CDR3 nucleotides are TGTGCCAGCAGCGTGTCGGCCCTGGGGGTCTACGAGCAGTACTTC. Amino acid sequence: CASSVSALGVYEQYF. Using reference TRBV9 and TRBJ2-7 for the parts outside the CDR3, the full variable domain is DSGVTQTPKHLITATGQRVTLRCSPRSGDLSVYWYQQSLDQGLQFLIQYYNGEERAKGNILERFSAQQFPDLHSELNLSSLELGDSALYFCASSVSALGVYEQYFGPGTRLTVT.